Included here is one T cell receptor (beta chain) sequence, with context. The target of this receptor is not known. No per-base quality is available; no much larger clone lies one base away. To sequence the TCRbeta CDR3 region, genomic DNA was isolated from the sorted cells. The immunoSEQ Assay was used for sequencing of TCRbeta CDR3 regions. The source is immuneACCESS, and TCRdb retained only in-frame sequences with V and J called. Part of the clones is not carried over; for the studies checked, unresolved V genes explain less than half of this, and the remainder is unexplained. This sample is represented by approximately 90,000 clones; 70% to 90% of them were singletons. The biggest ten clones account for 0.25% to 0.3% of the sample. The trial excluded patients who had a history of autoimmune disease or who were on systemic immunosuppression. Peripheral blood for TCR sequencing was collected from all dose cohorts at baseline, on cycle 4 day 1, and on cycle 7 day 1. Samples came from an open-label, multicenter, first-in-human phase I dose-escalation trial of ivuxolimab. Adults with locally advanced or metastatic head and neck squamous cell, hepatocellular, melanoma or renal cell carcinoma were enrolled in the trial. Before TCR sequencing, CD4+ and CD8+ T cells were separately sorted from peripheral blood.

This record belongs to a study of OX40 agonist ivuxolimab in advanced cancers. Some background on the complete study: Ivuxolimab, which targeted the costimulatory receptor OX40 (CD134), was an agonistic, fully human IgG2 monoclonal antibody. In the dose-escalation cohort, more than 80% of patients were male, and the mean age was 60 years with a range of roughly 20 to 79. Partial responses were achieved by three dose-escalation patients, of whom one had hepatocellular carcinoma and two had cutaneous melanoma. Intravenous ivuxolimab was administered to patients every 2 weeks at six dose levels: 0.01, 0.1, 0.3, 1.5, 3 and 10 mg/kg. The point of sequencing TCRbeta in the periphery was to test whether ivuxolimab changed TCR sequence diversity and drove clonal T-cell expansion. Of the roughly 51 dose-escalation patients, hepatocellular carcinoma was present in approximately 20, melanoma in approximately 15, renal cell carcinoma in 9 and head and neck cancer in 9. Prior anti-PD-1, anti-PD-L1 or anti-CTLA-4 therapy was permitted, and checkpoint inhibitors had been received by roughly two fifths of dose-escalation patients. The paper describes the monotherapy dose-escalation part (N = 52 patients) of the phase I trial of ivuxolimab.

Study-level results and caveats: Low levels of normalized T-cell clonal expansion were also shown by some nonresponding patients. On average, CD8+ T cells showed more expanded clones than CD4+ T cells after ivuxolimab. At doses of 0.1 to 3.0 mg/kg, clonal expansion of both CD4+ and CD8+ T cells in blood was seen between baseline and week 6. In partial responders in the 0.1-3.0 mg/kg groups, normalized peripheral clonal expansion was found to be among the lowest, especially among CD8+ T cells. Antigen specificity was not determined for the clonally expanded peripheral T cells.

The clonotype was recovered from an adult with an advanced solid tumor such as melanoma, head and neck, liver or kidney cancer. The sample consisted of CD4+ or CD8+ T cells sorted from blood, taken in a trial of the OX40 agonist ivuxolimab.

CDR3 region: CASRKHRSTDTQYF. DNA sequence: TGTGCCAGCAGAAAACACCGGAGCACAGATACGCAGTATTTT. The receptor chain draws on TRBV6-5 and TRBJ2-3, with the identity of the D gene unclear. Trimming costs V 6 bases and J 0 bases, and their ends lie 10 bases apart. Its CDR3 holds 14 amino acids, cysteine through phenylalanine. Only the CDR3 region is kept as DNA, spanning 42 bases read in frame from base 1. CDR1 and CDR2, looked up from the germline V gene, are MNHEY and SVGAGI.